A selection of T cell receptor beta chains follows, all from one sample in a study of Graves' ophthalmopathy and Graves' hyperthyroidism. From the multiplex PCR reads, TCRdb called clonotypes with MiXCR, one entry per CDR3 protein. The top ten hold 12% of the sample, which has 300,000 to 400,000 distinct CDR3 sequences, roughly 15% seen once. Source material: peripheral blood. The origin of the receptors is an adult man with Graves' ophthalmopathy. Each CDR3 is given with its conserved first and last residue. D genes are given only for firm matches. The listing skips clone size in some rows; elsewhere it reads once, few, many or a size class.

clone size,V gene,J gene,D gene,CDR3 DNA,CDR3 protein
.,TRBV2,TRBJ1-5,.,TGTGCCAGCAGTGAGCTTTGGGGACGGCCCCAGCATTTT,CASSELWGRPQHF
.,TRBV7-8,TRBJ1-5,.,TGTGCCAGCAGCTTAGGAGGTAATATCAATCAGCCCCAGCATTTT,CASSLGGNINQPQHF
many,TRBV7-3,TRBJ1-6,.,TGTGCCAGCAGCCGGACCGGGACAAAGGATTCACCCCTCCACTTT,CASSRTGTKDSPLHF
many,TRBV2,TRBJ1-1,.,TGTGCCAGCCCCGTCCCCCGAGCCCCCACGAACACTGAAGCTTTCTTT,CASPVPRAPTNTEAFF
many,TRBV11-2,TRBJ1-1,TRBD1,TGTGCCAGCAGCCCGACAGGGGAATGGACTGAAGCTTTCTTT,CASSPTGEWTEAFF
few,TRBV3-1,TRBJ2-5,TRBD2,TGTGCCAGCAGCCAACCGACTAGCGGAAAAGAGACCCAGTACTTC,CASSQPTSGKETQYF
many,TRBV6-1,TRBJ2-5,.,TGTGCCAGCAGTGTAAATAACAGGTTCCAAGAGACCCAGTACTTC,CASSVNNRFQETQYF
.,TRBV4-3,TRBJ2-5,.,TGCGCCAGCAGCCAAGATGTGAGGGGCTCGGGGGTAGAGACCCAGTACTTC,CASSQDVRGSGVETQYF
many,TRBV9,TRBJ1-1,.,TGTGCCAGCAGCGTCGACCAGACCACTGAAGCTTTCTTT,CASSVDQTTEAFF
.,TRBV6-5,TRBJ2-7,TRBD1,TGTGCCAGCAGTTACGGGACAGGGAAGTACGAGCAGTACTTC,CASSYGTGKYEQYF
many,TRBV27,TRBJ1-2,.,TGTGCCAGCAGTTTATATCCCCCCACAGGGTCGGGCTATGGCTACACCTTC,CASSLYPPTGSGYGYTF
many,TRBV20-1,TRBJ2-5,TRBD2,TGCAGTGCTAGAGGACTAGCGGAGACCCAGTACTTC,CSARGLAETQYF
.,TRBV27,TRBJ1-1,.,TGTGCCAGCAGTTTAGTTGCTGGTTGGAACACTGAAGCTTTCTTT,CASSLVAGWNTEAFF
many,TRBV11-1,TRBJ2-1,TRBD2,TGTGCCAGCAGCTTCGGACTAGTCTCGCATGAGCAGTTCTTC,CASSFGLVSHEQFF
many,TRBV6-2/TRBV6-3,TRBJ1-1,.,TGTGCCAGCAGCCCCCGGGACGCGAGAACTGAAGCTTTCTTT,CASSPRDARTEAFF
.,TRBV6-2/TRBV6-3,TRBJ1-5,TRBD1,TGTGCCAGCAGTTTCGGACAGGGGTTTCGGCAGCCCCAGCATTTT,CASSFGQGFRQPQHF
many,TRBV6-5,TRBJ1-3,.,TGTGCCAGCAGTTACTCCCGGGCAAAGACCTCTGGAAACACCATATATTTT,CASSYSRAKTSGNTIYF
many,TRBV6-1,TRBJ2-7,.,TGTGCCAGCAGTGACCTCGGGACCCTCGTGGGGGAGCAGTACTTC,CASSDLGTLVGEQYF
.,TRBV28,TRBJ1-1,.,TGTGCCAGCAGTTTGTCCGGGGGGTACACTGAAGCTTTCTTT,CASSLSGGYTEAFF
.,TRBV6-5,TRBJ1-6,.,TGTGCCAGCAGTTGGCTCGCGGATTCACCCCTCCACTTT,CASSWLADSPLHF
many,TRBV3-1,TRBJ1-1,.,TGTGCCAGCAGCCAATACCAGAACACTGAAGCTTTCTTT,CASSQYQNTEAFF
many,TRBV14,TRBJ2-7,TRBD2,TGTGCCAGCAGCCAAGACTTGAGCAGCGGGGGTGGTGAGCAGTACTTC,CASSQDLSSGGGEQYF
.,TRBV18,TRBJ1-2,TRBD1,TGTGCCAGCTCACCATGGGGGACAGGGGATGGCTACACCTTC,CASSPWGTGDGYTF
many,TRBV20-1,TRBJ1-5,TRBD1,TGCAGTGCTAGAGGGGACAGATATAGCAATCAGCCCCAGCATTTT,CSARGDRYSNQPQHF
many,TRBV20-1,TRBJ2-4,TRBD2,TGCAGTGCTAGAGGGTTTCGGACTAGCGGGGGAGCTCCTGTGGACATTCAGTACTTC,CSARGFRTSGGAPVDIQYF
many,TRBV6-1,TRBJ2-2,.,TGTGCCAGCAGTGTACCAGGGAGCGGGGAGCTGTTTTTT,CASSVPGSGELFF
many,TRBV30,TRBJ1-3,.,TGTGCCTGGAGTGTGACGAAAAGCTCTGGAAACACCATATATTTT,CAWSVTKSSGNTIYF
many,TRBV10-2,TRBJ2-7,TRBD2,TGCGCCAGCAATAGGGCTAGCGGGGGTTACGAGCAGTACTTC,CASNRASGGYEQYF
many,TRBV29-1,TRBJ1-1,.,TGCAGCGTTGAATTAACCTACACTGAAGCTTTCTTT,CSVELTYTEAFF
many,TRBV28,TRBJ2-2,TRBD2,TGTGCCAGCAGTCCACATCTAGCGGCGAACACCGGGGAGCTGTTTTTT,CASSPHLAANTGELFF
many,TRBV7-8,TRBJ2-7,TRBD2,TGTGCCAGCAGCTTAACGGGGGGGACCTACGAGCAGTACTTC,CASSLTGGTYEQYF
many,TRBV20-1,TRBJ1-2,.,TGCAGTGCTCGATGGGGGGCCGTCTATGGCTACACCTTC,CSARWGAVYGYTF
many,TRBV4-1,TRBJ1-5,.,TGCGCCAGCAGCCAAGGAACAGGGCGGAATCAGCCCCAGCATTTT,CASSQGTGRNQPQHF
many,TRBV9,TRBJ2-7,TRBD2,TGTGCCAGCAGCATCGGGACTAGCCGCTCCTACGAGCAGTACTTC,CASSIGTSRSYEQYF
many,TRBV12-3/TRBV12-4,TRBJ2-7,.,TGTGCCAGCACCCTCGGGGACGAGCAGTACTTC,CASTLGDEQYF